The 21 T cell receptor beta chains reported below all come from one sample, sequenced in a study of blood T cells in healthy people across ages. Primed by a sample-barcoded 5' primer and a J-beta primer mix, a second PCR proceeded for about 7 to 11 cycles. TCRdb itself ran the 5' RACE reads through MiXCR, one entry per CDR3 protein. This repertoire shows some 1.8 million distinct CDR3 sequences, roughly two fifths found once; its top ten account for 20% to 25%. The sample consisted of blood. The receptors shown here come from a human donor in good health.

This clonotype was counted between two and nine times. The V gene is TRBV20-1, the J gene TRBJ1-2; unclear D gene. Looked up from germline, CDR1 is DFQATT and CDR2 is SNEGSKA (reference sequence). The CDR3 length is 12 residues. V was shortened by 2 bases and J by 4 bases, with 8 bases between the two germline ends. The CDR3 DNA reads as TGCAGTGCTAGATCGCCGTCCTATGGCTACACCTTC. This sequence encodes CSARSPSYGYTF.

The genes are TRBV24-1 and TRBJ1-1; D unresolved. This CDR3 spans 14 amino acids. CDR1 is KGHDR and CDR2 is SFDVKD in the germline V gene. The V gene lost 4 bases and the J gene lost 1 base, with 9 bases spanning the gap. The DNA of the CDR3 is TGTGCCACCAGTGACGACAATGCGAACACTGAAGCTTTCTTT. Translated, it gives CATSDDNANTEAFF.

This clonotype was found a few times. J is TRBJ1-1 and V is TRBV29-1, with D unclear. CDR1 is SQVTM and CDR2 is ANQGSEA in the germline V gene. There are 10 residues in the CDR3. V shed 4 bases and J shed 8 bases, with 8 bases lying between them. Here the CDR3 DNA reads TGCAGCGTTGCGTATGGGGAAGCTTTCTTT. This encodes CSVAYGEAFF. The whole variable domain, remainder taken from reference TRBV29-1 and TRBJ1-1, is SAVISQKPSRDICQRGTSLTIQCQVDSQVTMMFWYRQQPGQSLTLIATANQGSEATYESGFVIDKFPISRPNLTFSTLTVSNMSPEDSSIYLCSVAYGEAFFGQGTRLTVV.

This clonotype was counted only a few times. The chain uses TRBV28 and TRBJ1-2; D is unresolved. V lost 10 bases to trimming and J lost 5 bases, with 20 bases between them. The CDR3 has 14 residues. Germline V gene data show CDR1 as MDHEN and CDR2 as SYDVKM. CDR3 DNA: TGTGCCACCAAGTCTACCGGACGCGGGTATGGCTACACCTTC. Translated, it gives CATKSTGRGYGYTF.

The V and J genes are TRBV6-2 or TRBV6-3 and TRBJ2-7, with 9 nucleotides matching TRBD1. The CDR3 is made up of 15 amino acids. Germline V gene lookup returns CDR1 MNHEY and CDR2 SVGEGT. Trimming took 8 bases from V and 5 from J; bases not matched to a gene: 13. CDR3 sequence (DNA): TGTGCCAGCCAAAAGGACAGGGGTGGTCTCGACGAGCAGTACTTC. The encoded protein is CASQKDRGGLDEQYF.

V usage is TRBV7-2 and J usage is TRBJ2-3; maybe TRBD2 (5 bases). CDR1 is SGHTA and CDR2 is FQGNSA in the germline V gene. The CDR3 extends over 19 amino acids. V lost 1 base and J 2 bases, leaving 22 bases between the germline ends. The CDR3 region has the DNA TGTGCCAGCAGCTTAGTGACGTTGGTCCAAGGACTTTACACAGATACGCAGTATTTT. It encodes CASSLVTLVQGLYTDTQYF. The complete variable domain, with remaining parts taken from reference TRBV7-2 and TRBJ2-3, reads GAGVSQSPSNKVTEKGKDVELRCDPISGHTALYWYRQSLGQGLEFLIYFQGNSAPDKSGLPSDRFSAERTGGSVSTLTIQRTQQEDSAVYLCASSLVTLVQGLYTDTQYFGPGTRLTVL.

This clonotype has only a few counts. The J gene is TRBJ1-5, the V gene TRBV12-3 or TRBV12-4, with D perhaps TRBD1 (6 bases). This CDR3 has 13 amino acids. V lost 6 bases, J lost 5 bases, and 11 bases lay in between. The CDR3 is CASRLRTDQPQHF. CDR3 in DNA: TGTGCCAGCAGGCTTCGGACAGATCAGCCCCAGCATTTT.

In its sample, this clonotype was seen a few times. The chain links TRBV4-2 to TRBJ1-4; a possible D gene is TRBD1 (5 bases). The V end lost 1 base, the J end lost 4 bases, and 25 bases lay between the germline ends. CDR1 is LGHNA and CDR2 is YNFKEQ in the germline V gene. The CDR3 sequence is 20 residues long. The CDR3: CASSQGRIRQSVHFNEKLFF. The CDR3 DNA follows: TGTGCCAGCAGCCAAGGGCGAATAAGACAGTCCGTACATTTTAATGAAAAACTGTTTTTT.

The chain employs TRBV7-8 and TRBJ2-7; 12 bases are shared with TRBD2. The length of the CDR3 is 17 residues. J was trimmed by 0 bases and V by 3 bases; bases with no gene match: 6. The germline V gene encodes CDR1 SGHVS and CDR2 FQNEAQ. DNA of the CDR3: TGTGCCAGCAGCTTGGGGCTAGCGGGGGGGCTCTCCTACGAGCAGTACTTC. This codes for CASSLGLAGGLSYEQYF.

This rearrangement joins TRBV7-3 to TRBJ1-6; no clear D gene. CDR1 is SGHTA and CDR2 is FQGTGA in the germline V gene. This CDR3 is 13 amino acids long. V dropped 5 bases and J dropped 10 bases, with 12 bases sitting between them. The CDR3 nucleotides are TGTGCCAGCAGCCAGGAAAGTATGTCACCCCTCCACTTT. It yields the protein CASSQESMSPLHF.

The chain uses TRBV11-1 and TRBJ2-1; tentative D call: TRBD2 (5 bases). Germline V gene lookup returns CDR1 SGHAT and CDR2 FQDESV (reference sequence). The ends were cut back, 1 base at V and 6 bases at J, with 10 bases in the middle. This CDR3 is 14 amino acids long. This CDR3 reads CASSLGLAINEQFF. The CDR3 nucleotides are TGTGCCAGCAGCTTAGGGCTAGCTATCAATGAGCAGTTCTTC.

V and J are TRBV7-2 and TRBJ2-7; 8 bases are shared with TRBD2. The CDR3 length is 16 residues. Germline lookup yields CDR1 SGHTA and CDR2 FQGNSA. Trimming took 5 bases from V and 0 from J; bases not matched to a gene: 9. This CDR3 reads CASSRVAGTSSYEQYF. In DNA, the CDR3 is TGTGCCAGCAGCCGAGTAGCGGGGACGAGCTCCTACGAGCAGTACTTC.

The rearrangement links TRBV9 to TRBJ2-1; tentatively, D is TRBD1 (6 bases). Germline assignment: CDR1 SGDLS and CDR2 YYNGEE. This CDR3 contains 15 residues. Between the trimmed V and J ends, which lost 4 bases and 5 bases, there was a span of 16 bases. For the CDR3, the DNA is TGTGCCAGCAGCTCACTCACAGGGAAAGACAATGAGCAGTTCTTC. This gives the protein CASSSLTGKDNEQFF.

The chain recombines TRBV4-3 with TRBJ2-1; no firm D call. With 0 bases removed from V and 0 bases from J, the gap between germline ends came to 6 bases. Germline assignment: CDR1 LGHNA and CDR2 YSLEER. The CDR3 covers 15 residues. The DNA for the CDR3 is TGCGCCAGCAGCCAAGAAGTGGTCTCCTACAATGAGCAGTTCTTC. This encodes CASSQEVVSYNEQFF.

The J gene is TRBJ2-5, the V gene TRBV6-2 or TRBV6-3; D gene uncertain. The CDR3 is 14 amino acids. The germline gives CDR1 MNHEY, CDR2 SVGEGT. V lost 3 bases to trimming and J lost 0 bases, with 8 bases between them. The CDR3 DNA reads TGTGCCAGCAGTTATATCTTGTACCAAGAGACCCAGTACTTC. Translation gives CASSYILYQETQYF.

This clonotype was counted a single time. V is TRBV4-3 and J is TRBJ1-1, with TRBD1 matching 10 bases. The CDR3 contains 17 residues. Looked up from germline, CDR1 is LGHNA and CDR2 is YSLEER. Germline trimming cut 1 base from V and 3 bases from J; bases unmatched to any gene: 8. This CDR3 reads CASSQVDGTGEDTEAFF. The CDR3 DNA sequence: TGCGCCAGCAGCCAAGTGGATGGGACAGGGGAGGACACTGAAGCTTTCTTT.

This clonotype was found many times. J is TRBJ2-4 and V is TRBV7-2; 8 bases line up with TRBD2. Germline CDR1 and CDR2: SGHTA and FQGNSA. V shed 5 bases and J 7 bases; nucleotides not matched to a gene: 7. This CDR3 comprises 14 residues. CDR3 in amino acids: CASSVTSGRNIQYF. Written as DNA, the CDR3 is TGTGCCAGCAGCGTTACTAGCGGAAGGAACATTCAGTACTTC.

This clonotype was seen many times. The rearrangement joins TRBV11-2 to TRBJ2-5; 9 bases are a match to TRBD1. Germline V gene data show CDR1 as SGHAT and CDR2 as FQNNGV. Germline trimming cut 1 base from V and 6 bases from J; bases unmatched to any gene: 3. The CDR3 sequence is 14 residues long. This CDR3 is CASSLVDRGKTQYF. In DNA, the CDR3 is TGTGCCAGCAGCTTAGTTGACAGGGGGAAGACCCAGTACTTC.

The V gene is TRBV9, the J gene TRBJ2-1; D may match TRBD1 or TRBD2 (6 bases each). This CDR3 has 15 residues. Germline V gives CDR1 SGDLS, CDR2 YYNGEE. The V and J ends lost 2 bases and 4 bases respectively, with 13 bases between them. CDR3 bases: TGTGCCAGCAGCGTGACCGGGGGCGGGTACAATGAGCAGTTCTTC. This codes for CASSVTGGGYNEQFF.

The V gene is TRBV5-1, the J gene TRBJ2-3; TRBD2 matches 7 bases. CDR3 size: 18 residues. The J segment lost 0 bases and the V segment lost 1 base, leaving 11 bases of the junction unmatched. The germline V gene has CDR1 SGHRS and CDR2 YFSETQ. The CDR3 DNA reads as TGCGCCAGCAGCTTGCCTAGCGGAAATTCCCCTAGCACAGATACGCAGTATTTT. Translating it yields CASSLPSGNSPSTDTQYF.

This clonotype was counted between two and nine times. V gene TRBV29-1 combines with J gene TRBJ2-3; D ambiguous. Between the trimmed V and J ends, which lost 0 bases and 7 bases, there was a span of 2 bases. The CDR3 consists of 10 residues. Germline V gene data show CDR1 as SQVTM and CDR2 as ANQGSEA. The CDR3, as DNA: TGCAGCGTTGAAGATTATACGCAGTATTTT. Translating it yields CSVEDYTQYF.